This entry describes one T cell receptor (beta chain). The antigen remains undetermined. The data stem from a study of radiotherapy plus CTLA-4 blockade in lung cancer. Study-wide findings and caveats: The best prediction of response reportedly came from early blood T cell clone dynamics, with interferon-beta. TCR clones originating in tumors grew in number in blood after radiotherapy plus ipilimumab.

CDR3 length: 16 residues. Germline CDR1 SGHVS, CDR2 FQNEAQ. The J segment lost 4 bases and the V segment lost 5 bases, leaving 9 bases of the junction unmatched. Chemo-refractory metastatic non-small-cell lung cancer patients received focal radiation with ipilimumab CTLA-4 blockade. Profiled with immunoSEQ multiplex PCR; TCRdb holds only in-frame clones, not every one. The profile shows about 88,000 clones, more than 70% of them singletons. The material sequenced was peripheral blood, taken from a patient treated with radiotherapy plus ipilimumab. The chain recombines TRBV7-8 with TRBJ2-5; 11 bases match TRBD2. The TCR originated in a human donor with non-small cell lung cancer that progressed on radiotherapy plus ipilimumab. CDR3: CASSHDSGRASETQYF. DNA for the CDR3: TGTGCCAGCAGCCACGATAGCGGGAGGGCCTCAGAGACCCAGTACTTC.